These 7 T cell receptor beta chains originate from one sample sequenced in a study of OX40 agonist ivuxolimab in advanced cancers. The library was produced with the immunoSEQ multiplex PCR assay. TCRdb took this table from immuneACCESS and kept in-frame rearrangements with V and J called. Such tables lack part of the clones; where checked against another copy, unresolved V genes explain under half of the gap, and the rest is unexplained. For this sample there are around 61,000 clones; around 82% appear just once. Together, the top ten hold under 0.65% of the sample. Source: CD4+ or CD8+ T cells sorted from blood, taken in a trial of the OX40 agonist ivuxolimab. The receptors come from an adult with an advanced solid tumor such as melanoma, head and neck, liver or kidney cancer.

The gene calls are TRBV4-3 and TRBJ1-3, with unresolved D. Per the germline V gene, CDR1 is LGHNA and CDR2 is YSLEER. The V end lost 0 bases, the J end lost 2 bases, and 8 bases lay between the germline ends. CDR3 length: 15 amino acids. CDR3 loop: CASSQDASTGNTIYF. The CDR3 coding sequence is TGCGCCAGCAGCCAAGATGCCAGCACTGGAAACACCATATATTTT.

The rearrangement links TRBV6-5 to TRBJ1-2, with 7 bases aligning to TRBD1. V trimming: 5 bases; J trimming: 8 bases; junction bases outside the gene matches: 14. Per germline, CDR1 MNHEY and CDR2 SVGAGI. This CDR3 comprises 15 residues. In nucleotides, the CDR3 is TGTGCCAGCAGTCGCGGACAGGCACCCTCATTAGGCTACACCTTC. Protein: CASSRGQAPSLGYTF.

J is TRBJ2-7 and V is TRBV5-1, with TRBD1 matching over 10 bases. The CDR3 has 14 amino acids. V gave up 0 bases and J gave up 5 bases; unmatched junction bases: 2. The germline CDR1 and CDR2 sequences are SGHRS and YFSETQ. The CDR3 region is CASSLGGTGDEQYF. The CDR3 region has the DNA TGCGCCAGCAGCTTGGGTGGGACAGGGGACGAGCAGTACTTC.

This rearrangement joins TRBV29-1 to TRBJ2-2; 7 bases align to TRBD2. V trimming: 7 bases; J trimming: 7 bases; junction bases outside the gene matches: 12. Germline CDR1 and CDR2: SQVTM and ANQGSEA. The CDR3 loop spans 14 amino acids. The CDR3 protein is CSAKGLGGVGELFF. The CDR3 nucleotides are TGCAGCGCCAAAGGTCTGGGAGGGGTCGGGGAGCTGTTTTTT.

This clone is judged medium-sized. The chain combines TRBV10-2 with TRBJ1-2; D is unclear. The V and J ends lost 4 bases and 1 base respectively, with 10 bases between them. This CDR3 has 14 amino acids. Looked up from germline, CDR1 is WSHSY and CDR2 is SAAADI. DNA of the CDR3: TGCGCCAGCAGTGCTGACGGAAGTAACTATGGCTACACCTTC. Encoded protein: CASSADGSNYGYTF.

This chain connects TRBV10-3 to TRBJ1-2, with a tentative D call TRBD1 (5 bases). This CDR3 contains 15 residues. CDR1 is ENHRY, CDR2 SYGVKD, per germline. The V end lost 3 bases, the J end lost 5 bases, and 16 bases lay between the germline ends. Written as DNA, the CDR3 is TGTGCCATCAGTGACATGCCCCCCGGGGGGTATGGCTACACCTTC. Residues: CAISDMPPGGYGYTF.

The chain recombines TRBV7-9 with TRBJ2-1; 11 bases line up with TRBD2. J gave up 3 bases and V 4 bases, and 5 bases lay outside the gene matches. In germline, CDR1 is SEHNR, CDR2 FQNEAQ (reference sequence). The CDR3 is 16 residues long. The CDR3 sequence: CASSSVSGRGYNEQFF. The CDR3, as DNA: TGTGCCAGCAGCTCAGTTAGCGGGAGGGGCTACAATGAGCAGTTCTTC.